The clone carrying this TCR beta chain has more than one count but fewer than ten. This record belongs to a study of cytomegalovirus exposure and HLA in healthy donors. Study in general: Drawn from HLA-typed donors, around 85 million unique TCRs were held in an early data release.

The PCR was carried out with 60 Vbeta primers and 13 Jbeta primers. Using immunoSEQ multiplex PCR, the repertoire was profiled, and TCRdb retains in-frame clones only, with some absent. The sample holds approximately 110,000 clones, about 70% seen once. The CDR3 loop spans 13 amino acids. V lost 4 bases and J 7 bases, leaving 11 bases between the germline ends. Germline CDR1 and CDR2: SGHVS and FNYEAQ. The sequencing input was PBMCs. The TCR was taken from a woman between 40 and 55 years old in good health and CMV-seronegative. The V and J genes are TRBV7-6 and TRBJ2-1, with unresolved D. The CDR3 DNA follows: TGTGCCAGCAGCTCCTCCACAGAGAATGAGCAGTTCTTC. The encoded protein is CASSSSTENEQFF.